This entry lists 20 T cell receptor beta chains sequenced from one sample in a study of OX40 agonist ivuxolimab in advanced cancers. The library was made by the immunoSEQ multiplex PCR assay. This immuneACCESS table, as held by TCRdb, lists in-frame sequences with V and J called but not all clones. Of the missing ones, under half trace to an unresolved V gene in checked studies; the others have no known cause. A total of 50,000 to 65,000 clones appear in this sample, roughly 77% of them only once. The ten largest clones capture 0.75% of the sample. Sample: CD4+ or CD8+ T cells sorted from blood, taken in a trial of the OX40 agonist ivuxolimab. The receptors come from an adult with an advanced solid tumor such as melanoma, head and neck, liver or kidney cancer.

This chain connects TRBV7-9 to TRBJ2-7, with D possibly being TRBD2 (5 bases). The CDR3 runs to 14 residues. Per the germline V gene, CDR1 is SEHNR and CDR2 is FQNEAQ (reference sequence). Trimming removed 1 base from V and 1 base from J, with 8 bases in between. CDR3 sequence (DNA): TGTGCCAGCAGCTTAGTCGGGGATTCCTACGAGCAGTACTTC. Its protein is CASSLVGDSYEQYF. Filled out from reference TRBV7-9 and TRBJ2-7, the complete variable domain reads DTGVSQNPRHKITKRGQNVTFRCDPISEHNRLYWYRQTLGQGPEFLTYFQNEAQLEKSRLLSDRFSAERPKGSFSTLEIQRTEQGDSAMYLCASSLVGDSYEQYFGPGTRLTVT.

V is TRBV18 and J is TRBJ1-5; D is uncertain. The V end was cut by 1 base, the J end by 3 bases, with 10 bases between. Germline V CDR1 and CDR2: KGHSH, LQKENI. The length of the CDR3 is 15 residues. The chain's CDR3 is CASSPLSGNNQPQHF. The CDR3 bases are TGTGCCAGCTCACCACTTTCTGGAAACAATCAGCCCCAGCATTTT.

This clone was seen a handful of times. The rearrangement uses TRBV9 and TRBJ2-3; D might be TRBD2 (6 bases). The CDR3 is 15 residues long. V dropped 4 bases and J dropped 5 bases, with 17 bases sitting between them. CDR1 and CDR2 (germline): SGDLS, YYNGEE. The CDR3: CASSPGLANRDTQYF. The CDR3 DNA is TGTGCCAGCAGCCCCGGCCTAGCGAACCGAGATACGCAGTATTTT.

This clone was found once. The CDR3 loop reads CASSFRGVAGYTF. The CDR3 coding sequence is TGTGCCAGCAGTTTTCGGGGGGTTGCTGGCTACACCTTC. This chain uses TRBV28 with TRBJ1-2; tentatively, D is TRBD1 (5 bases). The CDR3 is 13 residues long. V lost 3 bases and J lost 7, with 12 bases in between. The V gene's germline CDR1 is MDHEN and CDR2 SYDVKM.

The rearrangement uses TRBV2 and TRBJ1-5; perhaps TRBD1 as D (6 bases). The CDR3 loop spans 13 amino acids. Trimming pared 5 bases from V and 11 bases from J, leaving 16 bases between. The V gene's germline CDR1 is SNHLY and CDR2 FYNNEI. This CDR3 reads CASSREEGGSQHF. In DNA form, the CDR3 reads TGTGCCAGCAGTCGTGAGGAGGGGGGGTCCCAGCATTTT.

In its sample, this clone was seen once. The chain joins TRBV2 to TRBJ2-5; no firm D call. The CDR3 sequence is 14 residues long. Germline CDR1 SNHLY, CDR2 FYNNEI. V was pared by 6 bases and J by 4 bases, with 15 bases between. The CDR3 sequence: CASRRGPPGETQYF. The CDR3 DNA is TGTGCCAGCAGGAGAGGACCTCCGGGAGAGACCCAGTACTTC.

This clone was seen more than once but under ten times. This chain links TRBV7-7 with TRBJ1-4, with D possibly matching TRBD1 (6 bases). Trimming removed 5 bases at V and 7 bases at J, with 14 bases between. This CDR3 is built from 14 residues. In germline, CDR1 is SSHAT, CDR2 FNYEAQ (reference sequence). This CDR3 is CASSPQRGSEKLFF. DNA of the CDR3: TGTGCCAGCAGCCCCCAGAGGGGGAGTGAAAAACTGTTTTTT.

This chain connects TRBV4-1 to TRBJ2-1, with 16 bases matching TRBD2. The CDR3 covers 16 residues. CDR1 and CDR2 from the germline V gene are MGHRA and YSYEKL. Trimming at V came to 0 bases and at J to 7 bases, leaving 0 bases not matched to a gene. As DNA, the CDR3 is TGCGCCAGCAGCCAAGAGGGACTAGCGGGGGGGAATGAGCAGTTCTTC. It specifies CASSQEGLAGGNEQFF.

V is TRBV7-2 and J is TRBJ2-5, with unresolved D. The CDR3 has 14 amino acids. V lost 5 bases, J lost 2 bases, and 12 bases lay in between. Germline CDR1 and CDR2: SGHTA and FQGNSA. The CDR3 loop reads CASSPNGNQETQYF. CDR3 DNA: TGTGCCAGCAGCCCAAACGGCAATCAAGAGACCCAGTACTTC.

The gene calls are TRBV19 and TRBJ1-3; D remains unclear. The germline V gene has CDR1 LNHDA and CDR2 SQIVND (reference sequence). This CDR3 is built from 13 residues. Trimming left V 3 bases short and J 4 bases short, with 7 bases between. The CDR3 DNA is TGTGCCAGTAGTATCGGGAACGGAAACACCATATATTTT. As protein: CASSIGNGNTIYF.

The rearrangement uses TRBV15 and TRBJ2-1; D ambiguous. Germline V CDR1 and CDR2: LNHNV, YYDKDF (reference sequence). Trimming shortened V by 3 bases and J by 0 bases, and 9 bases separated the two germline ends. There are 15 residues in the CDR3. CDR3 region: CATSSNGNSYNEQFF. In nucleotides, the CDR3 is TGTGCCACCAGCAGTAATGGGAACTCCTACAATGAGCAGTTCTTC.

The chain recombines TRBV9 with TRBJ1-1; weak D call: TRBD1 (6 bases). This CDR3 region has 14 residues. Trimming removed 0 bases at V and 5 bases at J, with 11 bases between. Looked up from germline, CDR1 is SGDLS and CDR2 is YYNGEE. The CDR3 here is CASSVAPQGTEAFF. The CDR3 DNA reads TGTGCCAGCAGCGTAGCTCCGCAGGGGACTGAAGCTTTCTTT. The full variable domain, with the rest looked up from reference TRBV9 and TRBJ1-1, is DSGVTQTPKHLITATGQRVTLRCSPRSGDLSVYWYQQSLDQGLQFLIQYYNGEERAKGNILERFSAQQFPDLHSELNLSSLELGDSALYFCASSVAPQGTEAFFGQGTRLTVV.

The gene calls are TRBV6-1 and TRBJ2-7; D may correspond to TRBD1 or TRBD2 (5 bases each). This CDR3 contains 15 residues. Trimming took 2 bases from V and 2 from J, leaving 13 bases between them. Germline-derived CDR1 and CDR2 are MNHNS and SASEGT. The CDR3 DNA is TGTGCCAGCAGTGAACAGGGAAAGAGGGCCTACGAGCAGTACTTC. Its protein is CASSEQGKRAYEQYF.

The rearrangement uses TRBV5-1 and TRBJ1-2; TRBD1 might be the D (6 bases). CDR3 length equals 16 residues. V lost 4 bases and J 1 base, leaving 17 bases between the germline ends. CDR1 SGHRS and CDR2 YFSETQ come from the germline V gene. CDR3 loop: CASSGLVGGSNYGYTF. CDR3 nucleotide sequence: TGCGCCAGCAGCGGCTTGGTGGGGGGCAGTAACTATGGCTACACCTTC.

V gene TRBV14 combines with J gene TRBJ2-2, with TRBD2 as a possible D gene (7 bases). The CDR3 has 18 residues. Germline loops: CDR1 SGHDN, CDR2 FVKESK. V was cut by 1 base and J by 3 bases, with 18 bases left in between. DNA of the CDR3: TGTGCCAGCAGCCAAGTAGGCGGGGCGGGGGCCTACACCGGGGAGCTGTTTTTT. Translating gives CASSQVGGAGAYTGELFF.

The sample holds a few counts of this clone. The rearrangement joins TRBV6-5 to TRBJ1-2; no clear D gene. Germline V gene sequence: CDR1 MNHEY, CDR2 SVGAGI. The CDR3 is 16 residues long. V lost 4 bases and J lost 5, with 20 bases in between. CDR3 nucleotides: TGTGCCAGCAGTTCCCGAACGCGGCAGTCTGGGTATGGCTACACCTTC. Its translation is CASSSRTRQSGYGYTF.

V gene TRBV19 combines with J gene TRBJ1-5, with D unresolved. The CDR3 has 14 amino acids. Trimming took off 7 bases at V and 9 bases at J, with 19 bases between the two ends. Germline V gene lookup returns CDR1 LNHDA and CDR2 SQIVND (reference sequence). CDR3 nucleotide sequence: TGTGCCAGTACCCCGGACCGCGTGCAAGGGCCCCAGCATTTT. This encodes CASTPDRVQGPQHF. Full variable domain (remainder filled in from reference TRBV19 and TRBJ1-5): DGGITQSPKYLFRKEGQNVTLSCEQNLNHDAMYWYRQDPGQGLRLIYYSQIVNDFQKGDIAEGYSVSREKKESFPLTVTSAQKNPTAFYLCASTPDRVQGPQHFGDGTRLSIL.

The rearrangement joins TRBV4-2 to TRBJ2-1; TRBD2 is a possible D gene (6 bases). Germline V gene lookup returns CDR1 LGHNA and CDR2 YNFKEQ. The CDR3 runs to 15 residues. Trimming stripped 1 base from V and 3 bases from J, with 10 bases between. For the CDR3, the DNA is TGTGCCAGCAGCCAAGCGGGGGACTTCTACAATGAGCAGTTCTTC. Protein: CASSQAGDFYNEQFF.

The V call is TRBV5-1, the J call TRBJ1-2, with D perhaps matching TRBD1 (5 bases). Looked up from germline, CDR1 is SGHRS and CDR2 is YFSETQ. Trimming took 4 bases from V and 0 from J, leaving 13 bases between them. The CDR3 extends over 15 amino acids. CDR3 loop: CASSDPGHSNYGYTF. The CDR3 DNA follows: TGCGCCAGCAGCGATCCAGGACACTCTAACTATGGCTACACCTTC.

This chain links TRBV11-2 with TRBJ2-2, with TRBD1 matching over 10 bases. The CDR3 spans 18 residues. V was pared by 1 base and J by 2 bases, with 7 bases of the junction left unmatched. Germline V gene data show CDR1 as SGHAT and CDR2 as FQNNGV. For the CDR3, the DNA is TGTGCCAGCAGCTTAGTTGGGACAGGGGCCCTAAACACCGGGGAGCTGTTTTTT. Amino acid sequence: CASSLVGTGALNTGELFF.